The 6 T cell receptor beta chains below come from one sample, sequenced in a study of cytotoxic CD8 clonotypes in ibrutinib-treated CLL. Repertoires were generated with immunoSEQ multiplex PCR, while TCRdb's copy carries only in-frame clones and drops some. The table shows around 40,000 clones, with about three quarters occurring only once. This material consisted of PBMCs, taken at disease progression, from a patient treated with ibrutinib. These receptor sequences come from a human donor with chronic lymphocytic leukemia.

This sequence joins TRBV5-1 and TRBJ2-3, with unresolved D. The CDR3 spans 15 residues. V was trimmed by 0 bases and J by 4 bases, leaving 12 bases between them. The V gene's germline CDR1 is SGHRS and CDR2 YFSETQ. DNA for the CDR3: TGCGCCAGCAGCTTGGATCTACGCGCCTCAGATACGCAGTATTTT. Translation: CASSLDLRASDTQYF.

In its sample, this clone was seen a few times. The same CDR3 can be traced to other DNA sequences in this sample. CDR3 amino acids: CASRVAGADTQYF. The CDR3 coding sequence is TGTGCCTCTCGTGTTGCGGGGGCAGATACGCAGTATTTT. The chain uses TRBV19 and TRBJ2-3, with 7 bases that match TRBD2. Trimming removed 11 bases from V and 4 bases from J; junction bases left unmatched: 9. The CDR3 has 13 residues. The germline CDR1 and CDR2 sequences are LNHDA and SQIVND (reference sequence).

This clone has more than one count but fewer than ten. This chain uses TRBV5-4 with TRBJ2-7; weak D call: TRBD1 (6 bases). Germline V gene lookup returns CDR1 SGHNT and CDR2 YYREEE (reference sequence). V dropped 4 bases and J dropped 5 bases, with 13 bases sitting between them. The CDR3 is 13 residues long. CDR3: CASSPTGINEQYF. Here the CDR3 DNA reads TGTGCCAGCAGCCCTACAGGGATCAACGAGCAGTACTTC. The full variable domain, rest sourced from reference TRBV5-4 and TRBJ2-7, is ETGVTQSPTHLIKTRGQQVTLRCSSQSGHNTVSWYQQALGQGPQFIFQYYREEENGRGNFPPRFSGLQFPNYSSELNVNALELDDSALYLCASSPTGINEQYFGPGTRLTVT.

This clone has a handful of counts. A read error is likely, as this CDR3 ends without the conserved phenylalanine or tryptophan. It is unclear where the CDR3 begins or ends on the DNA, so no DNA is shown, and the CDR3 is as TCRdb lists it. The chain joins TRBV7-9 to TRBJ1-2. Counting both end residues, the CDR3 totals 13 amino acids. Per the germline V gene, CDR1 is SEHNR and CDR2 is FQNEAQ (reference sequence). CDR3 sequence: CASSLWSEGSGPV.

CDR3 protein: CASSPGTGWGDEQYF. The CDR3 DNA sequence: TGCGCCAGCAGCCCCGGGACAGGGTGGGGCGACGAGCAGTACTTC. This rearrangement joins TRBV5-1 to TRBJ2-7, with TRBD1 matching 9 bases. With 4 bases clipped from V and 5 bases from J, the junction kept 10 bases outside the gene matches. This CDR3 spans 15 amino acids. The germline gives CDR1 SGHRS, CDR2 YFSETQ. Filled out from reference TRBV5-1 and TRBJ2-7, the complete variable domain reads KAGVTQTPRYLIKTRGQQVTLSCSPISGHRSVSWYQQTPGQGLQFLFEYFSETQRNKGNFPGRFSGRQFSNSRSEMNVSTLELGDSALYLCASSPGTGWGDEQYFGPGTRLTVT.

This rearrangement joins TRBV6-4 to TRBJ2-4, with a tentative D call TRBD2 (5 bases). Trimming removed 6 bases from V and 7 bases from J, with 16 bases in between. Germline V gives CDR1 MRHNA, CDR2 SNTAGT. CDR3 length: 14 amino acids. CDR3 residues: CASRKADTDNIQYF. CDR3 bases: TGTGCCAGCAGAAAAGCGGATACAGATAACATTCAGTACTTC.